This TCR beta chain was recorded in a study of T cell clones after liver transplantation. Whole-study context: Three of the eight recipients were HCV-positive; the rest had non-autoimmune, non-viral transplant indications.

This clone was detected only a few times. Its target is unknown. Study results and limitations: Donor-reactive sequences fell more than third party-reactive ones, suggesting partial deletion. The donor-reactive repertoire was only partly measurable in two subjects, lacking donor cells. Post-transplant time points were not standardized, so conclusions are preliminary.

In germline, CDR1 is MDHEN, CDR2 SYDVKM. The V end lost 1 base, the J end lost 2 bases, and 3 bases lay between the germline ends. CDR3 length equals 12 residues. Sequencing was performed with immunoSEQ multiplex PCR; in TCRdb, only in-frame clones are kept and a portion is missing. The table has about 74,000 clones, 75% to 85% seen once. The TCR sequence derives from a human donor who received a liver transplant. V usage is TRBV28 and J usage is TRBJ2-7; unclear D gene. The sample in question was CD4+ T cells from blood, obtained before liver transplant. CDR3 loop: CASSLFTYEQYF. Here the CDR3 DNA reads TGTGCCAGCAGTTTATTTACCTACGAGCAGTACTTC.